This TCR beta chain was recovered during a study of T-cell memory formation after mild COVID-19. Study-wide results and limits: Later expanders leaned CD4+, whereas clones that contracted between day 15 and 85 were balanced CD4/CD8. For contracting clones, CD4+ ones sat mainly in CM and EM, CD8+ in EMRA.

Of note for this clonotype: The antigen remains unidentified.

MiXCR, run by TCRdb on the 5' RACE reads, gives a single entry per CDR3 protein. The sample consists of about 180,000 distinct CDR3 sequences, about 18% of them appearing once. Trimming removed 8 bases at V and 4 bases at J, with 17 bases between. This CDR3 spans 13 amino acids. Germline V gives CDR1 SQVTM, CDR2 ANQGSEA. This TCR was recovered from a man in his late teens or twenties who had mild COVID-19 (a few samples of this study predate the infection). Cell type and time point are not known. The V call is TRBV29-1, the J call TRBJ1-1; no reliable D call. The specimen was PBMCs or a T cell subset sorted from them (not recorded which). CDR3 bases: TGCAGCTCACCGGGAGGGCTCGGCACTGAAGCTTTCTTT. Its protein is CSSPGGLGTEAFF.